This TCR beta chain is from a study of T cell responses to AZD1222 COVID-19 vaccine (dated by TCRdb to 2020 to 2023). Regarding the research as a whole: A total of roughly 240 trial participants underwent TCR sequencing, of whom 207 received two doses of AZD1222 and 26 received two doses of the MenACWY control vaccine. Trial participants were enrolled by age into 18-55, 56-69 and 70-plus year subgroups, with roughly 160, 29 and 62 TCR-sequenced participants respectively.

Reading from cysteine to phenylalanine, the CDR3 counts 13 amino acids. The read is trimmed to its CDR3 DNA, 39 bases read in frame from base 1. The germline V gene provides CDR1 SGHTA and CDR2 FQGTGA. V loses 5 bases, J loses 8 bases, and the germline ends lie 15 bases apart. The meaning of the sample's time point label: baseline before first vaccination. This specimen's treatment or condition label, interpreted: meningococcal conjugate vaccine given as trial control. Vaccinee samples came from UK trials COV001 and COV002, including a single-blind randomized controlled phase 2/3 trial of AZD1222 (ChAdOx1 nCoV-19) in healthy adults. Trial participant PBMC samples were collected at day 0 and day 28 after the second dose for TCRbeta chain sequencing. About this clone: It has no known antigen specificity. Base-call qualities are not available, and no considerably larger clone is one nucleotide away.

The CDR3 regions of human TCRbeta chains were analyzed by immunosequencing. Regarding the original processing steps: Repertoire TCRs were checked for matches against a reference library of SARS-CoV-2-specific TCRs that had been generated using the MIRA antigen-specificity platform. Breadth was defined as the fraction of unique TCRs that were SARS-CoV-2-associated. Depth was defined as the fraction of total T cells that were SARS-CoV-2-associated. Using the MIRA data, each spike-specific TCR was assigned both to the spike region to which the TCR was reactive and to a CD4 or CD8 class. Log10-transformed breadth and depth values were compared by one-way ANOVA with Sidak's multiple comparisons tests. Not all clones reach the TCRdb copy of this immuneACCESS table, which keeps in-frame sequences only. Checked studies attribute under half of the gap to unresolved V genes and leave the rest unexplained. V, J and clone size are those of that table, while D and trimming were read from the DNA. This sample is represented by around 160,000 clones; over 80% of them were singletons. The ten largest clones add up to around 2.8% of the sample.

Beyond this particular receptor, the publication reports: A significant rise in spike-specific TCR breadth and depth was observed after two AZD1222 doses relative to day 0 and relative to MenACWY recipients. The 56-69-year group was small, and its depth increase did not reach significance, likely because of low power. Vaccine-associated CD4 TCRs spanned the whole spike protein, with dominant responses in regions 160-218 and 743-854. Because no day 14 peak-response samples were available, repertoires were characterized only after the peak T cell response. Reportedly, almost half of the unique spike-specific TCRs recognized epitopes lying outside the regions that are mutated in the B.1.351 and B.1.1.7 variants. Participants were mostly white British and included more females than males, and it was suggested by the authors that clonal diversity may have been underestimated. Conclusions about previously exposed vaccinees were limited because only five to seven AZD1222 recipients were SARS-CoV-2 seropositive at baseline.

Here the sequenced sample was peripheral blood, taken on day 0 of MenACWY control vaccination. The chain employs TRBV7-3 and TRBJ1-1; no D segment can be confidently identified. The TCR comes from an adult in good health. The DNA sequence is TGTGCCAGCAGCCTAGATCCGGACTTCGAAGCTTTCTTT. It encodes CASSLDPDFEAFF.